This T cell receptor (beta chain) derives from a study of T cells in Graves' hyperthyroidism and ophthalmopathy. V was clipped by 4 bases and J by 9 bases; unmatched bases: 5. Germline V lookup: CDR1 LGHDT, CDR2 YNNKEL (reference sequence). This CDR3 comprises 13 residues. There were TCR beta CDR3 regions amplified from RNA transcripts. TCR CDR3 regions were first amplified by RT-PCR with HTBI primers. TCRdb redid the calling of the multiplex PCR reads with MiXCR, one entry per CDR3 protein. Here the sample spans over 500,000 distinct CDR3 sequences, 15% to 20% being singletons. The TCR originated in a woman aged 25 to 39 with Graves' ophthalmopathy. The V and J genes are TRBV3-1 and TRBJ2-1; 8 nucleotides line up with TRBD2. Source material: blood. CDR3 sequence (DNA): TGTGCCAGCAGCCTCCCGGGGGGGGGTGAGCAGTTCTTC. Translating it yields CASSLPGGGEQFF.